This T cell receptor beta chain derives from a study of T-cell memory formation after mild COVID-19. Points from the study as a whole: Among CD4+ contracting clones, most were CM and EM, and CD8+ ones EMRA. Clonal second-wave expansions that peaked on day 37 had unconfirmed SARS-CoV-2 specificity.

This clonotype was counted a few times. Its antigen remains unknown. The CDR3 totals 15 residues. Germline-derived CDR1 and CDR2 are SGDLS and YYNGEE. With 3 bases clipped from V and 6 bases from J, the junction kept 4 bases outside the gene matches. 5'RACE with constant-segment primers yielded barcoded, UMI-tagged TCR alpha and TCR beta cDNA libraries. Each CDR3 protein gets one entry after TCRdb re-called the 5' RACE reads with MiXCR. The sample carries 300,000 to 350,000 distinct CDR3 sequences, over 10% recorded once. Input material: PBMCs or a T cell subset sorted from them (not recorded which). The chain is built from TRBV9 and TRBJ2-1; 12 bases are shared with TRBD2. The clonotype was recovered from a man between 18 and 29 years old who had mild COVID-19 (a few samples of this study predate the infection). Cell type and time point are not known. CDR3 region: CASSGSSGGANEQFF. The CDR3 DNA follows: TGTGCCAGCAGCGGGTCTAGCGGGGGGGCCAATGAGCAGTTCTTC.